Listed here is a single T cell receptor beta chain. Its target is not known. The assay was immunoSEQ multiplex PCR, and TCRdb's table has in-frame clones only and misses some. The repertoire has more than 75,000 clones, around 86% of them found once; the top ten carry approximately 0.3%. These data are taken from a study of OX40 agonist ivuxolimab in advanced cancers. Study summary: Patients in the trial were receiving intravenous ivuxolimab every 2 weeks, at doses of 0.01 to 10 mg/kg.

Study results and caveats: Some nonresponders likewise displayed low normalized T-cell clonal expansion.

The sequence came from an adult with an advanced solid tumor such as melanoma, head and neck, liver or kidney cancer. This material consisted of CD4+ or CD8+ T cells sorted from blood, taken in a trial of the OX40 agonist ivuxolimab.

In DNA, the CDR3 is TGTGCCTGGAGTGGAGACAGGGGAAGCGAGCAGTACTTC. It codes for CAWSGDRGSEQYF. This chain joins TRBV30 and TRBJ2-7, with 8 nucleotides matching TRBD1. Trimming cost V 1 base and J 6 bases; bases outside gene matches: 5. The V gene's germline CDR1 is GTSNPN and CDR2 SVGIG (reference sequence). This CDR3 has 13 amino acids.